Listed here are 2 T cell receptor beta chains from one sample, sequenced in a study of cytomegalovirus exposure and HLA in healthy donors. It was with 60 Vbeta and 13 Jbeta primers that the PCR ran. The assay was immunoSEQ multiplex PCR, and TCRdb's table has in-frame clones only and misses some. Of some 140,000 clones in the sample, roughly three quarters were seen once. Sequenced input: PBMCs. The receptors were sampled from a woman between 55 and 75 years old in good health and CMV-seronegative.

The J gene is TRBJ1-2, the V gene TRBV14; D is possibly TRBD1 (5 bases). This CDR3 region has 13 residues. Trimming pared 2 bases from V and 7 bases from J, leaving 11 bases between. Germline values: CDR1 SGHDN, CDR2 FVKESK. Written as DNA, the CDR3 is TGTGCCAGCAGCCAATCAAGGGGTTCTGGCTACACCTTC. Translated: CASSQSRGSGYTF.

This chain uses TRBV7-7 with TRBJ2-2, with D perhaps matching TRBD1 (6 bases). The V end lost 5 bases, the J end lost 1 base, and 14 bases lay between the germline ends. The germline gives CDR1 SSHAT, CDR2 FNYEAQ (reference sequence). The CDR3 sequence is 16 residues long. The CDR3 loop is CASSPRRQVNTGELFF. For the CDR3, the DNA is TGTGCCAGCAGCCCCCGCCGACAGGTGAACACCGGGGAGCTGTTTTTT. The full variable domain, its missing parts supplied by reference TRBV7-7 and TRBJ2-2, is GAGVSQSPRYKVTKRGQDVTLRCDPISSHATLYWYQQALGQGPEFLTYFNYEAQPDKSGLPSDRFSAERPEGSISTLTIQRTEQRDSAMYRCASSPRRQVNTGELFFGEGSRLTVL.